Below, 4 T cell receptor beta chains from the same sample are listed, as sequenced in a study of T cells in localized non-small cell lung cancer. Using immunoSEQ multiplex PCR, the repertoire was profiled, and TCRdb retains in-frame clones only, with some absent. Of under 150,000 clones in the sample, more than 80% were seen once. This specimen consisted of peripheral blood, obtained before any cancer treatment. Receptors originate from a female donor aged 60 or older with stage I lung adenocarcinoma.

The J gene is TRBJ1-3, the V gene TRBV25-1, with no clear D. Trimming stripped 3 bases from V and 4 bases from J, with 13 bases between. Germline values: CDR1 MGHDK, CDR2 SYGVNS. The CDR3 is 15 residues long. The CDR3 DNA reads as TGTGCCAGCAGTGAGCCCGGGTCTTCAGGAAACACCATATATTTT. Protein: CASSEPGSSGNTIYF. The variable domain in full, with the rest retrieved from reference TRBV25-1 and TRBJ1-3, is EADIYQTPRYLVIGTGKKITLECSQTMGHDKMYWYQQDPGMELHLIHYSYGVNSTEKGDLSSESTVSRIRTEHFPLTLESARPSHTSQYLCASSEPGSSGNTIYFGEGSWLTVV.

This clone occurred once. This CDR3 is also generated by other DNA sequences in the sample. The CDR3 DNA reads TGCAGCGTAGCCACGGGGATGAGTGGTGAAGCTTTCTTT. Encoded protein: CSVATGMSGEAFF. The chain combines TRBV29-1 with TRBJ1-1; unclear D gene. Germline CDR1 SQVTM, CDR2 ANQGSEA. V lost 6 bases to trimming and J lost 7 bases, with 18 bases between them. This CDR3 has 13 amino acids.

The chain combines TRBV6-5 with TRBJ2-2, with a tentative D call TRBD2 (5 bases). V was shortened by 6 bases and J by 5 bases, with 13 bases between the two germline ends. Germline CDR1 reads MNHEY; CDR2 reads SVGAGI. The CDR3 consists of 14 residues. The CDR3 nucleotides read TGTGCCAGCAGCCCACTCGGGATTACCGGGGAGCTGTTTTTT. Amino acid sequence: CASSPLGITGELFF.

The gene calls are TRBV15 and TRBJ2-2; D possibly corresponds to TRBD2 (6 bases). V lost 5 bases and J lost 3, with 13 bases in between. CDR3 length equals 15 residues. Germline V gene data show CDR1 as LNHNV and CDR2 as YYDKDF (reference sequence). CDR3 nucleotide sequence: TGTGCCACCAGCGGGTGGGGGACTGACACCGGGGAGCTGTTTTTT. This gives the protein CATSGWGTDTGELFF.